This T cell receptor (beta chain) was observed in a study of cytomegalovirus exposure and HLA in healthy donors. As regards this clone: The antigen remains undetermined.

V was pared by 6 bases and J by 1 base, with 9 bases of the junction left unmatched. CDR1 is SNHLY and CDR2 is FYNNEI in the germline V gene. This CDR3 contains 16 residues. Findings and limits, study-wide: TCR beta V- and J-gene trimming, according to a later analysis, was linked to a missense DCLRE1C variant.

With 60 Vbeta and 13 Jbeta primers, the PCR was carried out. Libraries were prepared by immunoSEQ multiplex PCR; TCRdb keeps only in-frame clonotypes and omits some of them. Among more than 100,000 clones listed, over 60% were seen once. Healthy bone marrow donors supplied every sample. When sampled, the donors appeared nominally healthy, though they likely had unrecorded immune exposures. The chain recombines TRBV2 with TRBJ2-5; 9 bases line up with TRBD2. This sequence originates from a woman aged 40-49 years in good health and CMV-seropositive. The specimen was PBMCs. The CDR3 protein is CASRRSSGNPQETQYF. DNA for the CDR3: TGTGCCAGCAGAAGATCTAGCGGGAACCCCCAAGAGACCCAGTACTTC.